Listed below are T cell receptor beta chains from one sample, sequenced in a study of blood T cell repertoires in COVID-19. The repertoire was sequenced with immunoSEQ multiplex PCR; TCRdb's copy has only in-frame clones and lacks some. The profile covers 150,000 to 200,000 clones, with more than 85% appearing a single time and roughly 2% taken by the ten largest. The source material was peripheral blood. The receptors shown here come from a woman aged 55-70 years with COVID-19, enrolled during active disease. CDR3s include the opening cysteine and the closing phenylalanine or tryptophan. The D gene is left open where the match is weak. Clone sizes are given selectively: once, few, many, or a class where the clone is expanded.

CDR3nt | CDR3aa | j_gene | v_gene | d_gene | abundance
TGTGCCAGCCTTACAGGGGTGGGTTATGGCTACACCTTC | CASLTGVGYGYTF | TRBJ1-2 | TRBV2 | TRBD1 | once
TGTGCCAGCAGTTACTCCGGGGATGGCTACACCTTC | CASSYSGDGYTF | TRBJ1-2 | TRBV6-6 | NA | NA
TGTGCCTGTAGCCCGACTAACGGGGGTCAGCCCCAGCATTTT | CACSPTNGGQPQHF | TRBJ1-5 | TRBV30 | NA | NA
TGTGCCAGCTCACCATTCAGGGACAATCAGCCCCAGCATTTT | CASSPFRDNQPQHF | TRBJ1-5 | TRBV18 | NA | NA
TGTGCCAGCTCACCAACGGGGGGAAGAGGAACACAGGTCCAGCATTTT | CASSPTGGRGTQVQHF | TRBJ1-5 | TRBV18 | NA | NA
TGTGCCAGCAGGACGCCGGGACAGGGAATCTACGAGCAGTACTTC | CASRTPGQGIYEQYF | TRBJ2-7 | TRBV11-2 | TRBD1 | NA
TGTGCCTGGGGGGGGCCGGGCAGCAATCAGCCCCAGCATTTT | CAWGGPGSNQPQHF | TRBJ1-5 | TRBV30 | NA | NA
TGTGCCAGCAGCCCAACTGAGTACGAGCAGTACTTC | CASSPTEYEQYF | TRBJ2-7 | TRBV7-2 | NA | NA
TGTGCCAGCAGTTACTCCTACAGGGCACCGGAGCAGTACTTC | CASSYSYRAPEQYF | TRBJ2-7 | TRBV6-5 | NA | NA
TGCGCCAGCAGCCAATGGGAGGGGAACACAGATACGCAGTATTTT | CASSQWEGNTDTQYF | TRBJ2-3 | TRBV4-3 | TRBD2 | NA
TGCGCCAGCACCCCTTGGGGACAGGAGACGAACACTGAAGCTTTCTTT | CASTPWGQETNTEAFF | TRBJ1-1 | TRBV5-1 | TRBD1 | NA
TGTGCCAGCAGCCAAGGTCTGAGGACAGGGGGTTACGAGCAGTACTTC | CASSQGLRTGGYEQYF | TRBJ2-7 | TRBV4-2 | TRBD1 | NA
TGTGCCAGCAGCTTAGTGGGACAGGGGGCTGAAGCTTTCTTT | CASSLVGQGAEAFF | TRBJ1-1 | TRBV5-5 | TRBD1 | NA
TGTGCCACCAGCAGAGACAGGGTTTCGTCCGGGGAGCTGTTTTTT | CATSRDRVSSGELFF | TRBJ2-2 | TRBV15 | NA | NA
TGTGCCAGCAGTGTAATCCGGGAAAAACTGTTTTTT | CASSVIREKLFF | TRBJ1-4 | TRBV2 | NA | NA
TGTGCCAGCAGCTTGGCGCAGAACTATGGCTACACCTTC | CASSLAQNYGYTF | TRBJ1-2 | TRBV5-4 | NA | NA
TGCAGCGTTGATAAGAGGACAGGGGCAGATGGCTACACCTTC | CSVDKRTGADGYTF | TRBJ1-2 | TRBV29-1 | TRBD1 | NA
TGCGCCAGCAGCCAACTACAGGGATCCACTGAAGCTTTCTTT | CASSQLQGSTEAFF | TRBJ1-1 | TRBV4-3 | NA | NA
TGCGCCAGCAGCTTGGGGCGGTCTAGCGGCTCGGTGGAGACCCAGTACTTC | CASSLGRSSGSVETQYF | TRBJ2-5 | TRBV5-1 | TRBD2 | NA
TGTGCCAGCAGTCCCACAGGGGAAGCAACTAATGAAAAACTGTTTTTT | CASSPTGEATNEKLFF | TRBJ1-4 | TRBV6-4 | TRBD1 | NA
TGTGCCAGCAGTGAGGGAGGGCGTTCACCCCTCCACTTT | CASSEGGRSPLHF | TRBJ1-6 | TRBV6-6 | NA | NA
TGTGCCAGCAGCTTGGACAGGGTAAGAGGGTCTGGAAACACCATATATTTT | CASSLDRVRGSGNTIYF | TRBJ1-3 | TRBV5-6 | NA | NA
TGTGCCAGTAGTATAGGGCAGGGGAATTCACCCCTCCACTTT | CASSIGQGNSPLHF | TRBJ1-6 | TRBV19 | NA | NA
TGTGCCAGCAGCAAGCCTACAGGGTTTTCCAACGAGCAGTACTTC | CASSKPTGFSNEQYF | TRBJ2-7 | TRBV21-1 | NA | few
TGTGCCAGCAGCTGGCAGGGGAGACAGCCCCAGCATTTT | CASSWQGRQPQHF | TRBJ1-5 | TRBV5-4 | NA | NA
TGTGCCAGCAGCCAAGATATTCCGGGACAGGCCCTAGAGACCCAGTACTTC | CASSQDIPGQALETQYF | TRBJ2-5 | TRBV3-1/TRBV3-2 | TRBD1 | NA
TGTGCCAGCAGGGGGCATGATCAGCCCCAGCATTTT | CASRGHDQPQHF | TRBJ1-5 | TRBV6-5 | NA | NA
TGTGCCATCAGTGGAGGTCCCTCCGATGAAGCTTTCTTT | CAISGGPSDEAFF | TRBJ1-1 | TRBV10-3 | NA | NA
TGTGCCAGCAGCCAGGGGAGGGGGGCCACTCCCACAGATACGCAGTATTTT | CASSQGRGATPTDTQYF | TRBJ2-3 | TRBV14 | NA | NA